This T cell receptor beta chain emerged from a study of blood T cell repertoires in COVID-19. Study details: Material from acute and convalescent COVID-19 was sourced from the United States, Italy and Spain. In each case, the material was cDNA or gDNA derived from T cells, B-cell-depleted T cells, or PBMCs.

Per the authors' pipeline: Reference gene primers were amplified, and this amplification served to estimate nucleated cell counts. The assay was immunoSEQ multiplex PCR, and TCRdb's table has in-frame clones only and misses some. The V and J calls and the clone size are those of that table, but D and trimming were determined from the DNA. The repertoire includes about 92,000 clones, over 60% of them detected once, and approximately 8.7% sits in the top ten. V gave up 1 base and J gave up 5 bases, with 11 bases separating them. This CDR3 contains 14 residues. The germline V gene has CDR1 SGHTA and CDR2 FQGNSA.

The gene calls are TRBV7-2 and TRBJ1-1; D is unclear. The specimen was peripheral blood. The clonotype was recovered from a man in his forties or fifties who had recovered from COVID-19. The CDR3, as DNA: TGTGCCAGCAGCTTAGGAGGGTCCAAGACTGAAGCTTTCTTT. Translating it yields CASSLGGSKTEAFF. The variable domain in full, completed from reference TRBV7-2 and TRBJ1-1, reads GAGVSQSPSNKVTEKGKDVELRCDPISGHTALYWYRQSLGQGLEFLIYFQGNSAPDKSGLPSDRFSAERTGGSVSTLTIQRTQQEDSAVYLCASSLGGSKTEAFFGQGTRLTVV.